Sequencing of this T cell receptor beta chain was carried out in a study of cytomegalovirus exposure and HLA in healthy donors. Study-wide points: More clonal expansion characterized HLA-associated TCR beta chains than equally common others in a later analysis. High sensitivity and specificity were reportedly achieved when the classifier diagnosed cytomegalovirus status. According to the study, approximately 150 TCR beta chains were cytomegalovirus-associated.

As concerns this clone: The antigen is unknown.

PCR involved 60 Vbeta and 13 Jbeta primers. Using immunoSEQ multiplex PCR, the repertoire was profiled, and TCRdb retains in-frame clones only, with some absent. The sample lists over 85,000 clones, about four fifths occurring once. CDR3 length: 14 amino acids. V lost 4 bases and J lost 2, with 11 bases in between. Germline lookup yields CDR1 SGHNT and CDR2 YYREEE (reference sequence). There were likely unrecorded immune exposures, though donors were nominally healthy when sampled. The clonotype was recovered from a middle-aged man in good health and CMV-seropositive. Sequenced sample: PBMCs. This rearrangement joins TRBV5-4 to TRBJ2-3; weak D call: TRBD1 (5 bases). The CDR3 DNA reads TGTGCCAGCAGCGACCAGGGTGACACAGATACGCAGTATTTT. It is translated as CASSDQGDTDTQYF. Filled out from reference TRBV5-4 and TRBJ2-3, the complete variable domain reads ETGVTQSPTHLIKTRGQQVTLRCSSQSGHNTVSWYQQALGQGPQFIFQYYREEENGRGNFPPRFSGLQFPNYSSELNVNALELDDSALYLCASSDQGDTDTQYFGPGTRLTVL.